The clone carrying this TCR beta chain was counted only a few times. The antigen remains unidentified. This entry comes from a study of naive and memory T cell subsets. Notes on the study in general: A clonotype means one alpha or beta sequence, not an alpha/beta pair. TCR counts from RNA may reflect activation-linked expression changes.

CMV status came from CD4+ T cell IFNgamma after overnight CMV lysate stimulation of fresh PBMCs. The CDR3 covers 17 residues. Germline loops: CDR1 WSHSY, CDR2 SAAADI. V lost 4 bases to trimming and J lost 10 bases; unmatched junction nucleotides: 18. An equimolar mix of two oligonucleotides served as the beta constant-region primer for TRBC1 and TRBC2. TCRdb processed the UMI-ligation and nested PCR reads anew with MiXCR; each CDR3 protein has one entry. This sample has around 40,000 distinct CDR3 sequences, with 13% found just once. The chain joins TRBV10-2 to TRBJ2-3, with 9 bases that match TRBD2. The receptor comes from a human donor in good health. Input material: effector memory CD4+ T cells from blood. Subset noted: effector memory, CD45RA- CD27-. CDR3 nucleotides: TGCGCCAGCAGTGGAGCCTTGGGGACTAGCTCTTCGACCGCGCAGTATTTT. Amino acids: CASSGALGTSSSTAQYF.